This T cell receptor (beta chain) was sequenced for a study of naive and memory T cell subsets. Whole-study results and caveats: More TCRs at tuberculin sites were read as hypersensitivity T cell infiltration.

Blood and skin TCR RNA was reverse transcribed with alpha and beta constant primers. Ligated cDNA underwent four rounds of PCR with nested alpha and beta constant region primers and SP2. TCRdb independently ran MiXCR on the UMI-ligation and nested PCR reads; one entry per CDR3 protein. The sample lists some 20,000 distinct CDR3 sequences, 8.5% to 10% seen once, with approximately 7% in the top ten. This clonotype occurred many times. The antigen is unknown. The ends lost 4 bases at V and 4 bases at J; junction bases unmatched: 2. The germline V gene has CDR1 LGHDT and CDR2 YNNKEL (reference sequence). The CDR3 is 15 amino acids. Treatment given: skin biopsy from PPD injection site in Mantoux-positive individual. Reverse transcription used DNase-treated unsorted total RNA, aiming for about 1 to 1000 ng. The library had UMIs added by 3' ligation of an oligonucleotide to TCR cDNA.

This specimen was skin, taken from a tuberculin skin test site. This receptor was obtained from an adult in good health. This sequence joins TRBV3-1 and TRBJ2-2; 11 nucleotides line up with TRBD2. DNA of the CDR3: TGTGCCAGCAGCCTTACTAGCGGGAGCACCGGGGAGCTGTTTTTT. This encodes CASSLTSGSTGELFF.